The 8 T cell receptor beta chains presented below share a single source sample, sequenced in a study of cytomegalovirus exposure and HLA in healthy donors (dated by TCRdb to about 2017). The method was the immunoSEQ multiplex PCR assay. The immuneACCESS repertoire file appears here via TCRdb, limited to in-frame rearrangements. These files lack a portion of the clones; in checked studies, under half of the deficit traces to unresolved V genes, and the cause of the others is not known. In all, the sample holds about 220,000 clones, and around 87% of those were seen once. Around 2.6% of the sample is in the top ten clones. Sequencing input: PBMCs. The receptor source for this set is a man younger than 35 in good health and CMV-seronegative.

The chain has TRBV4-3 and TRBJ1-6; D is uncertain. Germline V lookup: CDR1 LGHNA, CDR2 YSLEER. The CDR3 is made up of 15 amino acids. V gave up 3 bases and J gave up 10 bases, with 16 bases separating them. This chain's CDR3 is CASSQARDTESPLHF. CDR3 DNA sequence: TGCGCCAGCAGCCAGGCGAGGGATACAGAATCACCCCTCCACTTT.

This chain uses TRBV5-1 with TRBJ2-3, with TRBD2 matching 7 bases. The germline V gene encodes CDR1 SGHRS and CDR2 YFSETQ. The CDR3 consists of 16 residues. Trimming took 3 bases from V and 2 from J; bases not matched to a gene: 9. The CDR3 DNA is TGCGCCAGCAGCTCTCCCGGGACTACAGTCACAGATACGCAGTATTTT. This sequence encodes CASSSPGTTVTDTQYF.

In nucleotides, the CDR3 is TGTGCCATCGGAGGACGGGACTCCTACGAGCAGTACTTC. This translates into CAIGGRDSYEQYF. The chain carries TRBV25-1 and TRBJ2-7, with D possibly TRBD2 on 5 matching bases. V was cut by 10 bases and J by 0 bases, with 13 bases left in between. The CDR3 has 13 residues. Germline V gives CDR1 MGHDK, CDR2 SYGVNS.

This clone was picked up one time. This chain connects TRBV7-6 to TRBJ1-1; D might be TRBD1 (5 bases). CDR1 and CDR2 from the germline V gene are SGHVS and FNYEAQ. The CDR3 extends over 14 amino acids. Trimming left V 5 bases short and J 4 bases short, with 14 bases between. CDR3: CASSPGGGVTEAFF. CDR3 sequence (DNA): TGTGCCAGCAGCCCCGGGGGAGGTGTCACTGAAGCTTTCTTT.

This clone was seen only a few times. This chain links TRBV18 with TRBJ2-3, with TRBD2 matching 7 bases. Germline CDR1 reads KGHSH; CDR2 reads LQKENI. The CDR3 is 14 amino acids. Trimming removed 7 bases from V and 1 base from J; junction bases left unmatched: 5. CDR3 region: CASYWGRGTDTQYF. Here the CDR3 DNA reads TGTGCCAGCTACTGGGGGAGGGGCACAGATACGCAGTATTTT.

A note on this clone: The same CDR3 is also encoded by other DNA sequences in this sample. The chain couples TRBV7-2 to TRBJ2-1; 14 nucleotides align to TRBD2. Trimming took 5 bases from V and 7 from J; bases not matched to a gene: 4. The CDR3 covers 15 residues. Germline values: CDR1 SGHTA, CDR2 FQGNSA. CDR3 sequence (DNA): TGTGCCAGCAGCCTAGGACTAGCGGGAGGAAATGAGCAGTTCTTC. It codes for CASSLGLAGGNEQFF.

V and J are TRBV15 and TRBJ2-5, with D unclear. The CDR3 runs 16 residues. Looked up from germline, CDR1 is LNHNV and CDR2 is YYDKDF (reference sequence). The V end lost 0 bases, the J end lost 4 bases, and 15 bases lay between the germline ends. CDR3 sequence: CATSRDGQTRGETQYF. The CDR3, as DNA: TGTGCCACCAGCAGAGATGGGCAGACCCGTGGAGAGACCCAGTACTTC.

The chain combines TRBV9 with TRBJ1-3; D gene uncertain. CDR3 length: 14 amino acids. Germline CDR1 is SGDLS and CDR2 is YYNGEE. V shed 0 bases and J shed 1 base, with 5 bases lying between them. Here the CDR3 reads CASSVAFSGNTIYF. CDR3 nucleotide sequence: TGTGCCAGCAGCGTAGCATTTTCTGGAAACACCATATATTTT.